These T cell receptor beta chains were read from a single sample in a study of blood T cell repertoires in COVID-19. The method was immunoSEQ multiplex PCR; TCRdb's version includes in-frame clones alone and lacks a portion of them. The profile covers over 60,000 clones, with roughly 89% appearing a single time and roughly 9% taken by the ten largest. Sequenced input: peripheral blood. The receptors here all came from an elderly man with acute or convalescent COVID-19. The CDR3 runs from the conserved cysteine through the conserved F or W. A D gene is named only where the DNA matches it firmly. Size values are once, few and many counts, or a class for expanded clones, and some rows have none.

D gene: .
J gene: TRBJ1-6
V gene: TRBV27
clone size: .
CDR3 DNA: TGTGCCAGCAGTTGGACCAGGGGTACTAATTCACCCCTCCACTTT
CDR3 protein: CASSWTRGTNSPLHF

D gene: TRBD2
J gene: TRBJ2-7
V gene: TRBV5-4
clone size: .
CDR3 DNA: TGTGCCAGCAGCTTTACTAGCGGGTCCTCCTACGAGCAGTACTTC
CDR3 protein: CASSFTSGSSYEQYF

D gene: TRBD1
J gene: TRBJ2-2
V gene: TRBV5-1
clone size: .
CDR3 DNA: TGCGCCAGCTGGACAGGGAACACCGGGGAGCTGTTTTTT
CDR3 protein: CASWTGNTGELFF

D gene: .
J gene: TRBJ2-1
V gene: TRBV18
clone size: once
CDR3 DNA: TGTGCCAGCTCACTTTGGTACGAGGATGAGCAGTTCTTC
CDR3 protein: CASSLWYEDEQFF

D gene: .
J gene: TRBJ2-2
V gene: TRBV6-5
clone size: once
CDR3 DNA: TGTGCCAGCAGTTACGTCAATTTTCCCGGGGAGCTGTTTTTT
CDR3 protein: CASSYVNFPGELFF

D gene: TRBD2
J gene: TRBJ2-2
V gene: TRBV30
clone size: .
CDR3 DNA: TGTGCCTGGAGACGGACTAGCGTTCCGACCGGGGAGCTGTTTTTT
CDR3 protein: CAWRRTSVPTGELFF

D gene: .
J gene: TRBJ1-6
V gene: TRBV5-1
clone size: .
CDR3 DNA: TGCGCCAGCAGCTTTGGGGGGACGTTTAATAATTCACCCCTCCACTTT
CDR3 protein: CASSFGGTFNNSPLHF

D gene: TRBD1
J gene: TRBJ2-2
V gene: TRBV5-1
clone size: .
CDR3 DNA: TGCGCCAGCAGCCATCGGACAGGGGACACCGGGGAGCTGTTTTTT
CDR3 protein: CASSHRTGDTGELFF

D gene: TRBD1
J gene: TRBJ1-1
V gene: TRBV28
clone size: .
CDR3 DNA: TGTGCCAGCAGGCCCGGGACAGCGAACACTGAAGCTTTCTTT
CDR3 protein: CASRPGTANTEAFF

D gene: .
J gene: TRBJ2-1
V gene: TRBV9
clone size: few
CDR3 DNA: TGTGCCAGCAGCGTAGGAGGGGGAGGGCCGAATTACAATGAGCAGTTCTTC
CDR3 protein: CASSVGGGGPNYNEQFF

D gene: TRBD1
J gene: TRBJ1-1
V gene: TRBV2
clone size: few
CDR3 DNA: TGTGCCAGCAGTGGGGACAGGGTTCTGAACACTGAAGCTTTCTTT
CDR3 protein: CASSGDRVLNTEAFF

D gene: TRBD1
J gene: TRBJ2-7
V gene: TRBV27
clone size: .
CDR3 DNA: TGTGCCAGCAGTTTCCGCCCGGGACAGGGGTACGAGCAGTACTTC
CDR3 protein: CASSFRPGQGYEQYF

D gene: .
J gene: TRBJ1-1
V gene: TRBV10-3
clone size: .
CDR3 DNA: TGTGCCATCAGTGAGTCGGGGGGAACTGAAGCTTTCTTT
CDR3 protein: CAISESGGTEAFF

D gene: .
J gene: TRBJ1-4
V gene: TRBV6-5
clone size: .
CDR3 DNA: TGTGCCAGTTTTGCCTCATGGGGGGTAGGAAAACTGTTTTTT
CDR3 protein: CASFASWGVGKLFF

D gene: .
J gene: TRBJ2-3
V gene: TRBV19
clone size: .
CDR3 DNA: TGTGCCAGTAGTGTGACAGTTAGCACAGATACGCAGTATTTT
CDR3 protein: CASSVTVSTDTQYF

D gene: TRBD1
J gene: TRBJ1-1
V gene: TRBV7-8
clone size: .
CDR3 DNA: TGTGCCAGCAGCTTAAGATTAACTGATCGGCACAGGGGGAACACTGAAGCTTTCTTT
CDR3 protein: CASSLRLTDRHRGNTEAFF

D gene: TRBD2
J gene: TRBJ2-7
V gene: TRBV11-3
clone size: .
CDR3 DNA: TGTGCCAGCAGCTTAGTTTGGGGGGGTACATTATACTCCTACGAGCAGTACTTC
CDR3 protein: CASSLVWGGTLYSYEQYF

D gene: .
J gene: TRBJ1-5
V gene: TRBV19
clone size: few
CDR3 DNA: TGTGCCAGTAGTACAGTGCAGGGCGCAAATCAGCCCCAGCATTTT
CDR3 protein: CASSTVQGANQPQHF

D gene: TRBD2
J gene: TRBJ2-1
V gene: TRBV4-1
clone size: few
CDR3 DNA: TGCGCCAGCAGCCCCGGGAGGGGGGCGCGTATTAGTAATGAGCAGTTCTTC
CDR3 protein: CASSPGRGARISNEQFF

D gene: TRBD1
J gene: TRBJ1-3
V gene: TRBV2
clone size: .
CDR3 DNA: TGTGCCAGCAAGGGGACAGCCACTGGAAACACCATATATTTT
CDR3 protein: CASKGTATGNTIYF

D gene: .
J gene: TRBJ2-3
V gene: TRBV5-8
clone size: .
CDR3 DNA: TGTGCCAGCAGCTTGGTTCGAGATACGCAGTATTTT
CDR3 protein: CASSLVRDTQYF

D gene: TRBD1
J gene: TRBJ1-4
V gene: TRBV5-6
clone size: .
CDR3 DNA: TGTGCCAGCAGCGGGACAGCCCGTAATGAAAAACTGTTTTTT
CDR3 protein: CASSGTARNEKLFF

D gene: TRBD1
J gene: TRBJ1-6
V gene: TRBV14
clone size: .
CDR3 DNA: TGTGCCAGCATGGGGACAGGGGGAAGCTCACCCCTCCACTTT
CDR3 protein: CASMGTGGSSPLHF

D gene: TRBD2
J gene: TRBJ2-7
V gene: TRBV7-2
clone size: .
CDR3 DNA: TGTGCCAGCAGCTTATCGGCTAGCGGGGGTTCCTACGAGCAGTACTTC
CDR3 protein: CASSLSASGGSYEQYF

D gene: .
J gene: TRBJ2-7
V gene: TRBV18
clone size: few
CDR3 DNA: TGTGCCAGCTCACCGGGGGCAGCTAATCGGCAGCACTTC
CDR3 protein: CASSPGAANRQHF

D gene: TRBD1
J gene: TRBJ2-2
V gene: TRBV3-1/TRBV3-2
clone size: .
CDR3 DNA: TGTGCCAGCAGCCACTTCGGGACAGGGAATACCGGGGAGCTGTTTTTT
CDR3 protein: CASSHFGTGNTGELFF

D gene: .
J gene: TRBJ1-1
V gene: TRBV12-3/TRBV12-4
clone size: once
CDR3 DNA: TGTGCCACCTCTTGGGCCAGGCACACTGAAGCTTTCTTT
CDR3 protein: CATSWARHTEAFF

D gene: TRBD1
J gene: TRBJ1-5
V gene: TRBV3-1/TRBV3-2
clone size: once
CDR3 DNA: TGTGCCAGCAGCCAATCCGGGACAGGGGGCAATCAGCCCCAGCATTTT
CDR3 protein: CASSQSGTGGNQPQHF

D gene: TRBD1
J gene: TRBJ1-1
V gene: TRBV5-6
clone size: .
CDR3 DNA: TGTGCCAGCAGCTTGGTACGAACAGGGGGCACTGAAGCTTTCTTT
CDR3 protein: CASSLVRTGGTEAFF

D gene: TRBD1
J gene: TRBJ1-2
V gene: TRBV19
clone size: .
CDR3 DNA: TGTGCCAGTAGTATCGGACAGGGTGACTATGGCTACACCTTC
CDR3 protein: CASSIGQGDYGYTF

D gene: .
J gene: TRBJ1-1
V gene: TRBV11-2
clone size: .
CDR3 DNA: TGTGCCAGCAGCTTAGGATCGCGGACATACACTGAAGCTTTCTTT
CDR3 protein: CASSLGSRTYTEAFF

D gene: TRBD1
J gene: TRBJ2-7
V gene: TRBV30
clone size: .
CDR3 DNA: TGTGCCTGGAGTCGGGACAGGGAAATGTACTTC
CDR3 protein: CAWSRDREMYF

D gene: TRBD1
J gene: TRBJ2-6
V gene: TRBV30
clone size: few
CDR3 DNA: TGTGCCTGGAGTGTAAGGGACAGGAGCTCTGGGGCCAACGTCCTGACTTTC
CDR3 protein: CAWSVRDRSSGANVLTF

D gene: .
J gene: TRBJ1-4
V gene: TRBV28
clone size: .
CDR3 DNA: TGTGCCAGCAGTTTTTTGCGTGCAACTAATGAAAAACTGTTTTTT
CDR3 protein: CASSFLRATNEKLFF

D gene: .
J gene: TRBJ1-6
V gene: TRBV7-3
clone size: .
CDR3 DNA: TGTGCCAGCAGCTTAGAGGTGGGAGGAGGATCACCCCTCCACTTT
CDR3 protein: CASSLEVGGGSPLHF

D gene: TRBD1
J gene: TRBJ1-1
V gene: TRBV10-2
clone size: .
CDR3 DNA: TGCGCCAGCAGTGACGACAGGGGGCTGAACACTGAAGCTTTCTTT
CDR3 protein: CASSDDRGLNTEAFF

D gene: .
J gene: TRBJ1-2
V gene: TRBV19
clone size: .
CDR3 DNA: TGTGCCAGTAGTAGTAGGGGACACAATGTAAACATCTATGGCTACACCTTC
CDR3 protein: CASSSRGHNVNIYGYTF

D gene: .
J gene: TRBJ2-5
V gene: TRBV6-5
clone size: .
CDR3 DNA: TGTGCCAGCAGTTACTCAGGCAGGGCCGAGACCCAGTACTTC
CDR3 protein: CASSYSGRAETQYF

D gene: TRBD1
J gene: TRBJ1-1
V gene: TRBV7-9
clone size: .
CDR3 DNA: TGTGCCAGCAGCCCCTCGGACAGGGGGGCTTTCTTT
CDR3 protein: CASSPSDRGAFF

D gene: .
J gene: TRBJ1-1
V gene: TRBV12-3/TRBV12-4
clone size: .
CDR3 DNA: TGTGCCAGCAGTAGGACATCCCACACTGAAGCTTTCTTT
CDR3 protein: CASSRTSHTEAFF

D gene: .
J gene: TRBJ2-2
V gene: TRBV24-1
clone size: .
CDR3 DNA: TGTGCCACCAGTGATCCTAGTGCCGCGCGGGAGAACACCGGGGAGCTGTTTTTT
CDR3 protein: CATSDPSAARENTGELFF

D gene: .
J gene: TRBJ1-1
V gene: TRBV7-9
clone size: .
CDR3 DNA: TGTGCCAGCAGCTTAGAGCGGGGATTGAACACTGAAGCTTTCTTT
CDR3 protein: CASSLERGLNTEAFF

D gene: .
J gene: TRBJ1-4
V gene: TRBV2
clone size: .
CDR3 DNA: TGTGCCAGCAGAATGGGGGCACAGGAAAAACTGTTTTTT
CDR3 protein: CASRMGAQEKLFF

D gene: .
J gene: TRBJ1-2
V gene: TRBV6-5
clone size: .
CDR3 DNA: TGTGCCAGCAGTTTAGGAGGGCAGGCAGCTAACTATGGCTACACCTTC
CDR3 protein: CASSLGGQAANYGYTF

D gene: TRBD1
J gene: TRBJ1-2
V gene: TRBV15
clone size: once
CDR3 DNA: TGTGCCGCCGGAGAAGGACAGGACTTTAGTTTGGGCTATGGCTACACCTTC
CDR3 protein: CAAGEGQDFSLGYGYTF

D gene: .
J gene: TRBJ1-2
V gene: TRBV2
clone size: .
CDR3 DNA: TGTGCCGTCCCGGGCAGGGTCGGTGGCTACACCTTC
CDR3 protein: CAVPGRVGGYTF

D gene: TRBD1
J gene: TRBJ1-3
V gene: TRBV6-5
clone size: once
CDR3 DNA: TGTGCCAGCAGTCGGGACAGGGTCGGAAACACCATATATTTT
CDR3 protein: CASSRDRVGNTIYF

D gene: .
J gene: TRBJ1-1
V gene: TRBV3-1/TRBV3-2
clone size: few
CDR3 DNA: TGTGCCAGCAGCAGCGTGGCAGTCGGAAAAGCTTTCTTT
CDR3 protein: CASSSVAVGKAFF

D gene: TRBD1
J gene: TRBJ1-5
V gene: TRBV5-8
clone size: .
CDR3 DNA: TGTGCCAGCAGTTCGGGGACAGGGGGCAATCAGCCCCAGCATTTT
CDR3 protein: CASSSGTGGNQPQHF

D gene: TRBD1
J gene: TRBJ2-4
V gene: TRBV29-1
clone size: .
CDR3 DNA: TGCAGCGGCACGGACAGGGAACAAAACATTCAGTACTTC
CDR3 protein: CSGTDREQNIQYF

D gene: TRBD1
J gene: TRBJ1-5
V gene: TRBV18
clone size: .
CDR3 DNA: TGTGCCAGCTCACTTGGGACAGGGAAAGGTCAGCCCCAGCATTTT
CDR3 protein: CASSLGTGKGQPQHF

D gene: TRBD1
J gene: TRBJ2-7
V gene: TRBV5-1
clone size: .
CDR3 DNA: TGCGCCAGCAGCTTGGACGTCAGGGGGTACTACGAGCAGTACTTC
CDR3 protein: CASSLDVRGYYEQYF